This T cell receptor (beta chain) was recorded in a study of tumor-infiltrating lymphocytes in primary liver carcinoma (dated by TCRdb to 2016 to 2017). Concerning the study at large: Hepatocellular carcinoma (four) or combined HCC and intrahepatic cholangiocarcinoma (one) was present in the five patients, who were three men and two women aged 30 to 69 years. Samples yielded roughly 3.5 to 8 million productive TCRbeta reads; read depth did not differ significantly between tissue types. Tumors of the five patients were stage T1-T3 N0M0 with maximum diameters of roughly 4.2 to 10 cm. Reproducibility between technical replicate repertoires was high, with correlation coefficients above 0.95 and mean shared-clone rates roughly 0.87. Across five regions of each liver tumor, along with adjacent normal tissue and blood, the study brought together TCRbeta repertoire sequencing, expression microarrays and whole-exome sequencing. A total of roughly 35 specimens from 5 patients underwent TCRbeta repertoire sequencing, comprising about 25 tumor regions, 5 adjacent noncancerous liver tissues and 5 peripheral blood samples.

Overall study outcomes, separate from this receptor: Pairs of tumor regions showed greater repertoire overlap (mean around 36%) than tumor-adjacent pairs (roughly 17%) or tumor-blood pairs (around 15%), which is consistent with antigen-driven expansion. The top 250 clones made up a significantly larger repertoire fraction in tumors than in blood (p = 0.039). The study included only four or five patients, and the authors note findings should be validated in a larger study. Only the TCR beta chain was sequenced, which likely underestimates true repertoire diversity because unpaired alpha chains were not captured. Bulk unsorted samples precluded comparing CD4+ and CD8+ T cell repertoires.

Using a constant-region primer and ProtoScript II reverse transcriptase, TCRbeta-specific cDNA was reverse-transcribed from 450 to 650 ng total RNA. TCRbeta libraries were built with three nested multiplex PCR rounds, a slightly modified ARM-PCR procedure. Multiplex TRBV1-TRBV30 forward primers and a Cbeta reverse primer were used in the first two PCR rounds, each of which was run for around 10 cycles. Sample barcodes and Illumina adapters were added in a final 25-cycle PCR with Deep VentR polymerase. Before sequencing, amplicons of 200-500 bp were purified from gel using a QIAquick gel extraction kit. An Illumina HiSeq 2500 was used to sequence the TCRbeta amplicons, generating 250-bp paired-end reads. Per the original workflow: Reads were quality-trimmed with Trimmomatic v0.33, and paired reads were merged with FLASH v1.2.11 to recover full CDR3 sequences. V, D and J germline segments were assigned to the rearranged TCRbeta sequences by MiGEC v1.2.1b. Clonotype statistics and Shannon-Wiener diversity indices were calculated with VDJtools v1.0.0. Except for diversity analysis, only each sample's 250 most abundant clonotypes were used in subsequent analyses to reduce sampling bias. TCRdb trimmed public reads at Q25 via fastp, called clones via MiXCR and kept in-frame beta chains. Rows with a matching CDR3 protein are joined into one entry that keeps the most common DNA and genes. The V and J calls were not made by the authors but by TCRdb's processing. The sample includes fewer than 85,000 distinct CDR3 sequences, with approximately 70% observed a single time. Approximately 26% of the sample belongs to the ten largest clones.

Inclusive of the bounding cysteine and phenylalanine, the CDR3 is 14 residues long. Of the read, only the CDR3 DNA is kept; its 42 bases are in frame from base 1. Based on the germline V gene, the CDR1 and CDR2 sequences are MDHEN and SYDVKM. Trimming takes 5 bases from V and 0 bases from J, and the germline ends sit 8 bases apart. In regard to this clonotype: The target of this receptor is not known. Base-call qualities are not available, and no considerably larger clone is one nucleotide away.

Without any cell sorting, total RNA and DNA were extracted together from around 20-30 mg of bulk tissue using the AllPrep DNA/RNA mini kit. Between late 2015 and early 2016, 5 or 6 patients in China with histopathologically diagnosed primary liver carcinoma had their tumors surgically resected. At the time of sampling, the patients had chronic HBV infection and had not received any treatment. Fresh tumor and adjacent tissue pieces were bisected, with one half stored in RNAlater at -80 degrees C and the other half sent for histology. Recombination linked TRBV28 to TRBJ1-3; the D gene is possibly TRBD1, with 5 bases matching. Sequencing was done on a sample of tumor-adjacent normal liver tissue. The clonotype originates from a man in his forties with primary liver carcinoma and hepatitis B virus infection. The CDR3 in this case is CASSPDSSGNTIYF. The DNA sequence follows: TGTGCCAGCAGTCCCGACAGCTCTGGAAACACCATATATTTT.